This T cell receptor beta chain originates from a study of cytomegalovirus exposure and HLA in healthy donors. Study results and caveats: Accurate predictions that matched the HLA-A and HLA-B alleles of most subjects were reportedly made from TCR beta sequences. Reported performance of the classifier showed diagnosis of cytomegalovirus status with high specificity and sensitivity. Presence/absence analyses supposed approximately even sequencing depth among donors.

Donors showed nominal health when sampled, although they likely had unrecorded immune exposures. Comment on this clone: What it recognizes is unknown.

Amplification used 60 Vbeta primers and 13 Jbeta primers. Generated by immunoSEQ multiplex PCR, the TCRdb table keeps only in-frame clones and is missing some. The repertoire has about 170,000 clones, about four fifths of them found once; the top ten carry about 1.5%. The sample consisted of PBMCs. The TCR originated in a male donor in good health and CMV-seronegative.

CDR3 residues: CASSQDQGSYEQYF. The CDR3 DNA follows: TGCGCCAGCAGCCAAGACCAGGGTTCCTACGAGCAGTACTTC. J is TRBJ2-7 and V is TRBV4-1, with a tentative D call TRBD1 (5 bases). Deletions cut 0 bases from V and 1 base from J, with 7 bases between. The CDR3 is 14 amino acids. Germline V gene sequence: CDR1 MGHRA, CDR2 YSYEKL.